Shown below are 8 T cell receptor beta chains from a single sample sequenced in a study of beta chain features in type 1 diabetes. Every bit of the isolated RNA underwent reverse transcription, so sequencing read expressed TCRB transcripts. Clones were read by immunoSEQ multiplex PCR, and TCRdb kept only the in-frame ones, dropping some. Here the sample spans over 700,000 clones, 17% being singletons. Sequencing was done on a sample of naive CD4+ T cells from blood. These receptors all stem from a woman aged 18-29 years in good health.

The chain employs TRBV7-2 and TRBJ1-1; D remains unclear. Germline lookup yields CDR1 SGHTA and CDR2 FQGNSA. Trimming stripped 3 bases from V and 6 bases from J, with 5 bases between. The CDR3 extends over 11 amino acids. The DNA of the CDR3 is TGTGCCAGCAGCTTCATCTCTGAAGCTTTCTTT. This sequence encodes CASSFISEAFF. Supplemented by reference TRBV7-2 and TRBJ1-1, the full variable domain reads GAGVSQSPSNKVTEKGKDVELRCDPISGHTALYWYRQSLGQGLEFLIYFQGNSAPDKSGLPSDRFSAERTGGSVSTLTIQRTQQEDSAVYLCASSFISEAFFGQGTRLTVV.

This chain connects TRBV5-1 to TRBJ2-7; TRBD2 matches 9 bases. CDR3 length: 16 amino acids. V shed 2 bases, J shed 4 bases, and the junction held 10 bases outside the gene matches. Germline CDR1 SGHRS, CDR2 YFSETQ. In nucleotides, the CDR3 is TGCGCCAGCAGCTTCCGCTCGACTAGCGGACAATACGAGCAGTACTTC. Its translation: CASSFRSTSGQYEQYF.

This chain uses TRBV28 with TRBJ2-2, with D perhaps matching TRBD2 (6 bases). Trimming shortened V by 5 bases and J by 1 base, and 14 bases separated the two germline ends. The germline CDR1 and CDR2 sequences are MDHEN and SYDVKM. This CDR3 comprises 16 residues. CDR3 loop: CASSPTGTWNTGELFF. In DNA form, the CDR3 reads TGTGCCAGCAGTCCCACCGGGACTTGGAACACCGGGGAGCTGTTTTTT.

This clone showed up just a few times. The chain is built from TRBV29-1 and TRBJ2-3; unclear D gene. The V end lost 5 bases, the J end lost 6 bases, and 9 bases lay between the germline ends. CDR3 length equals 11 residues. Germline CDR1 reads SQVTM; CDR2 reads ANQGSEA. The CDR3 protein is CSVLVKDTQYF. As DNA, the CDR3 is TGCAGCGTTTTGGTCAAGGATACGCAGTATTTT.

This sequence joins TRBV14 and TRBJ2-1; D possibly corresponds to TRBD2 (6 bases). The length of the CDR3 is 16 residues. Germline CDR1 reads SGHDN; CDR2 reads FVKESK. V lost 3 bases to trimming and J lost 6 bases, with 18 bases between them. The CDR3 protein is CASSQLGLANVNEQFF. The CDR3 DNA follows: TGTGCCAGCAGCCAGTTGGGGCTAGCGAACGTCAATGAGCAGTTCTTC.

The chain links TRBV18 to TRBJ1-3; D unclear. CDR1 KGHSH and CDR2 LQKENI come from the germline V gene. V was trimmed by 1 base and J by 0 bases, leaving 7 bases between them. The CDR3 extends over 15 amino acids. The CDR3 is CASSPRESSGNTIYF. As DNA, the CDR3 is TGTGCCAGCTCACCACGGGAGAGCTCTGGAAACACCATATATTTT.

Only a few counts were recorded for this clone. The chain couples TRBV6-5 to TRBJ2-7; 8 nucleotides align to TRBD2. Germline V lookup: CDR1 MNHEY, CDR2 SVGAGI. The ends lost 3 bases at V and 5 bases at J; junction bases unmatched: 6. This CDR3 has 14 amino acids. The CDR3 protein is CASSYAGTRNEQYF. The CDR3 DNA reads TGTGCCAGCAGTTATGCCGGGACTAGAAACGAGCAGTACTTC.

The CDR3 sequence: CASSALSGPAGDLNYGYTF. The CDR3 bases are TGTGCCAGCAGCGCCCTCTCGGGGCCGGCAGGGGACCTGAACTATGGCTACACCTTC. This chain joins TRBV7-9 and TRBJ1-2; possibly TRBD1 for D (6 bases). Trimming pared 5 bases from V and 2 bases from J, leaving 27 bases between. The CDR3 totals 19 residues. The germline CDR1 and CDR2 sequences are SEHNR and FQNEAQ (reference sequence).